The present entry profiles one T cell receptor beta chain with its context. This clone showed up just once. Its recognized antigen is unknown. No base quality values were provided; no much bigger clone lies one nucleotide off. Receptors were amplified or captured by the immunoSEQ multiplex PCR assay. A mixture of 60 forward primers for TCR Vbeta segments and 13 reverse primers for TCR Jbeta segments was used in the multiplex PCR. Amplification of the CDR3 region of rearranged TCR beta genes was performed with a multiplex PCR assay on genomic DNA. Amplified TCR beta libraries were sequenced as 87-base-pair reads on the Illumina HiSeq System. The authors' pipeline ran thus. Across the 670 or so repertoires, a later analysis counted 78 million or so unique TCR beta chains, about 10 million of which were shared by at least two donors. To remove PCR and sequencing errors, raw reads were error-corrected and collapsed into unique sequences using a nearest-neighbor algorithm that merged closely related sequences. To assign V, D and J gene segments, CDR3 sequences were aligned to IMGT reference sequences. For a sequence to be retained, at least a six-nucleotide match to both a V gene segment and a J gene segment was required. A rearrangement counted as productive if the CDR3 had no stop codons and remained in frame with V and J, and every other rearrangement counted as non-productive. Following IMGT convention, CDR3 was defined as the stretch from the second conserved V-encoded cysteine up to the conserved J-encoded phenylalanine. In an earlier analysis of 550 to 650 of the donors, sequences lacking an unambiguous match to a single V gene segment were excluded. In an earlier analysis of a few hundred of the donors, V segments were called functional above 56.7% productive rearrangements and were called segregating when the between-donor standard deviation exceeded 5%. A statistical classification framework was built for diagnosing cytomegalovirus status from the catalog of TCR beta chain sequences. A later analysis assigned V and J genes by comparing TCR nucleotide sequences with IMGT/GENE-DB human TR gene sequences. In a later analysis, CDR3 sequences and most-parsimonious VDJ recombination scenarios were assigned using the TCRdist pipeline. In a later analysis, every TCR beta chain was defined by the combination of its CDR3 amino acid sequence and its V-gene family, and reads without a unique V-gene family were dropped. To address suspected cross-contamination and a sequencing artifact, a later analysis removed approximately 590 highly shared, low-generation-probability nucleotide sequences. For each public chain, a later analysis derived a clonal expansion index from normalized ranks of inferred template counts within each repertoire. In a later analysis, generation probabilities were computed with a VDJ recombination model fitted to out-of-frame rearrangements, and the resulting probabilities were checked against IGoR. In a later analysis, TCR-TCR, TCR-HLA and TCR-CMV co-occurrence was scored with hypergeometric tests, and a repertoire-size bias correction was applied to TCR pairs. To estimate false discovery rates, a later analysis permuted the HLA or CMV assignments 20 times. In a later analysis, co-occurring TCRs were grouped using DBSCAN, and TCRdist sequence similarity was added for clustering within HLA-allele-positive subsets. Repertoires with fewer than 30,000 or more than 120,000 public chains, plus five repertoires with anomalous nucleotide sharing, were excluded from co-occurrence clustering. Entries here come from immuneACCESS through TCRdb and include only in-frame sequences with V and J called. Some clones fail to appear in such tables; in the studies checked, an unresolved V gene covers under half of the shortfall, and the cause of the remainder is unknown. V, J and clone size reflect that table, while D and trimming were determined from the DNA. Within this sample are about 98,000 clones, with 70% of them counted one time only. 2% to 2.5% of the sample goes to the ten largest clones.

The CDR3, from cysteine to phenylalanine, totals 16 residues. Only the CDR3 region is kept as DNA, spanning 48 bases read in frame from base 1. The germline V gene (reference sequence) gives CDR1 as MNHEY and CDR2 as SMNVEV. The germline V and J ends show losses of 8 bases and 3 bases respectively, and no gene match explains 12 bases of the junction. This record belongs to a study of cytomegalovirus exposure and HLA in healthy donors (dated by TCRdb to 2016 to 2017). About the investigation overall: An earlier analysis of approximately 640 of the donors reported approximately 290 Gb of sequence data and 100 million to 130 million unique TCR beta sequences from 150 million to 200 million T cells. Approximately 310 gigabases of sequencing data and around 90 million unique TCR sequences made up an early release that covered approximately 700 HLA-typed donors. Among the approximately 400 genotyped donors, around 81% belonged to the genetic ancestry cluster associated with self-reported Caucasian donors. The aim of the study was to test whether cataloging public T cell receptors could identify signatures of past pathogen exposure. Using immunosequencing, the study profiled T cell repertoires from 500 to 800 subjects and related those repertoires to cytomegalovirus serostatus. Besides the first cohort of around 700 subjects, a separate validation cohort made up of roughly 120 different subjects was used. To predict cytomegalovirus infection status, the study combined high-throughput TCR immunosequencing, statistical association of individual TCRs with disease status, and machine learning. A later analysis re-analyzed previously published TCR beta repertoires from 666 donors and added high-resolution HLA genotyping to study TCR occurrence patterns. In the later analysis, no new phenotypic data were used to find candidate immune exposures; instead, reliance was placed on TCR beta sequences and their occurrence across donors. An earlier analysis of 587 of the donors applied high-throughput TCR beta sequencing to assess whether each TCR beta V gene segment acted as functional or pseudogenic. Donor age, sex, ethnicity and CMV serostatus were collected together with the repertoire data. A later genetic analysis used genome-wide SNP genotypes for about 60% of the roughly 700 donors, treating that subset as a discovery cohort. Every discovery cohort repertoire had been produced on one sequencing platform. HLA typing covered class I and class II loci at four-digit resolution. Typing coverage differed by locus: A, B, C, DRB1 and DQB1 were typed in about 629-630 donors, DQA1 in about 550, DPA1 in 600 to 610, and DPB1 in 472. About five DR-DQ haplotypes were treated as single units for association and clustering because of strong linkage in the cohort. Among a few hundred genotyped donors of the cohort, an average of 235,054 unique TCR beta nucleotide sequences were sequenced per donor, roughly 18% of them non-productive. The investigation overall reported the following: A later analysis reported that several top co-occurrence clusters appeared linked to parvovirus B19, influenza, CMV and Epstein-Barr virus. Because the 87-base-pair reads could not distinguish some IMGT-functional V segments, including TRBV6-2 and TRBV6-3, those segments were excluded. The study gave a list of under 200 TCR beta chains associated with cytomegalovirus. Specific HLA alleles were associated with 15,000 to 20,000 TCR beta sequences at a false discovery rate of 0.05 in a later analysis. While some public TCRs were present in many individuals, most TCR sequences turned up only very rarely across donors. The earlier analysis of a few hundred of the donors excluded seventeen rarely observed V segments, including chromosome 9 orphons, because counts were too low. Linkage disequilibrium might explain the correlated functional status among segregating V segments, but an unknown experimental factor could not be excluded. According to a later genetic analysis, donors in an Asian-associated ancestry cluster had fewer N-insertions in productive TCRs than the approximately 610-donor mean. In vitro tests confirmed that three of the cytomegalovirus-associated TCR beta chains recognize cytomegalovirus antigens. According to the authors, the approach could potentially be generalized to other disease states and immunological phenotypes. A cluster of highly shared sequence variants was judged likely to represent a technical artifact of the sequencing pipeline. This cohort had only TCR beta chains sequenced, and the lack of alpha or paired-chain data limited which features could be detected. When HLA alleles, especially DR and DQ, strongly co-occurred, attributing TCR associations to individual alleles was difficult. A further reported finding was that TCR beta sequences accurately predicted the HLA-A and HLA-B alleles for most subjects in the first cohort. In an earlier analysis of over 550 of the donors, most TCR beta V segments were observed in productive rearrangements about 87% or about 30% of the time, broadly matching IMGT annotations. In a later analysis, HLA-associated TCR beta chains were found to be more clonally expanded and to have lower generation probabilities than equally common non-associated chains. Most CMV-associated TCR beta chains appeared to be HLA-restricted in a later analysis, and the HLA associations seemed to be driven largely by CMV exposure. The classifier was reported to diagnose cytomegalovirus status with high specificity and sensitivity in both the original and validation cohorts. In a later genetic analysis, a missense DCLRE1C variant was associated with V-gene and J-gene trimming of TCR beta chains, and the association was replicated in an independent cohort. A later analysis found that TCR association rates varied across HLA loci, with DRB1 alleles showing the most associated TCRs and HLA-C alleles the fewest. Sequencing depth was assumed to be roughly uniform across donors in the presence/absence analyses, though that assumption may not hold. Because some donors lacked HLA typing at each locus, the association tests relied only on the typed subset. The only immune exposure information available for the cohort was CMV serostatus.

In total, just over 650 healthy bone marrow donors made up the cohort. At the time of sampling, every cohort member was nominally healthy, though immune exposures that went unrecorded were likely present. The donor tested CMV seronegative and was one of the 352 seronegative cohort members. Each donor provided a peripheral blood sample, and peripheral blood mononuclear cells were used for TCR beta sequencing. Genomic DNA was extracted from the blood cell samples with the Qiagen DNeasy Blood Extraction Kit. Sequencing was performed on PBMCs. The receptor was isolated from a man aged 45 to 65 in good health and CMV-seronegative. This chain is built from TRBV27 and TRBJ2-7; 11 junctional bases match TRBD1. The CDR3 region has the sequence CASQDRGLTGNYEQYF. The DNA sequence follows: TGTGCCAGCCAGGACAGGGGGCTGACCGGGAACTACGAGCAGTACTTC.